The 8 T cell receptor beta chains below were found in one sample sequenced in a study of T cell changes during pregnancy in multiple sclerosis (dated by TCRdb to 2018 to 2020). The method behind the library was the immunoSEQ multiplex PCR assay. What TCRdb holds here is the immuneACCESS table cut down to in-frame rearrangements. Part of the clones is not present; checked against another copy, under half of the missing clones reflect an unresolved V gene, and the others are unexplained. The sample data list more than 70,000 clones, and 90% to 95% of these were observed just once. Approximately 2.4% of the sample comes from the top ten. Here the sequenced sample was peripheral blood, taken in the second trimester of pregnancy. The receptors were sampled from a female donor with multiple sclerosis, enrolled in a pregnancy study.

The V gene is TRBV6-5, the J gene TRBJ2-1; TRBD2 agrees at 12 bases. The V segment lost 4 bases and the J segment 7 bases; nucleotides outside the gene matches: 8. CDR3 length equals 16 residues. Germline V CDR1 and CDR2: MNHEY, SVGAGI. The CDR3 region is CASSLGTSGPWNEQFF. The CDR3 DNA follows: TGTGCCAGCAGTTTAGGGACTAGCGGGCCCTGGAATGAGCAGTTCTTC.

The gene calls are TRBV9 and TRBJ2-3; D ambiguous. Between the trimmed V and J ends, which lost 2 bases and 1 base, there was a span of 17 bases. Germline-derived CDR1 and CDR2 are SGDLS and YYNGEE. This CDR3 contains 17 residues. The CDR3 bases are TGTGCCAGCAGCGTCCATGGAGAGAGCGAGGGCACAGATACGCAGTATTTT. Translation: CASSVHGESEGTDTQYF.

CDR3 in amino acids: CASSPPNQLAGHRDEQFF. CDR3 coding DNA: TGTGCCAGCTCACCTCCTAACCAACTAGCGGGGCACAGGGATGAGCAGTTCTTC. The chain recombines TRBV18 with TRBJ2-1, with TRBD2 matching 10 bases. V was pared by 3 bases and J by 8 bases, with 16 bases of the junction left unmatched. This CDR3 region has 18 residues. The germline CDR1 and CDR2 sequences are KGHSH and LQKENI. Filled out from reference TRBV18 and TRBJ2-1, the complete variable domain reads NAGVMQNPRHLVRRRGQEARLRCSPMKGHSHVYWYRQLPEEGLKFMVYLQKENIIDESGMPKERFSAEFPKEGPSILRIQQVVRGDSAAYFCASSPPNQLAGHRDEQFFGPGTRLTVL.

The V and J genes are TRBV5-1 and TRBJ1-6; TRBD1 matches 8 bases. J lost 7 bases, V lost 5 bases, and 5 bases had no gene match. This CDR3 is built from 14 residues. Germline loops: CDR1 SGHRS, CDR2 YFSETQ. Here the CDR3 DNA reads TGCGCCAGCAGGGAGGGACAGGCCAATTCACCCCTCCACTTT. This translates into CASREGQANSPLHF.

This rearrangement joins TRBV7-7 to TRBJ2-5, with 12 bases fitting TRBD2. Germline CDR1 is SSHAT and CDR2 is FNYEAQ (reference sequence). After removal of 5 bases from V and 5 bases from J, the junction contained 12 bases not matched to a gene. CDR3 length: 17 residues. CDR3 amino acids: CASSPRTSGAVRETQYF. The CDR3, as DNA: TGTGCCAGCAGCCCCCGGACTAGCGGGGCGGTGAGGGAGACCCAGTACTTC.

This chain links TRBV2 with TRBJ1-5; 11 bases fit TRBD1. This CDR3 is 15 amino acids long. CDR1 and CDR2 from the germline V gene are SNHLY and FYNNEI. Unmatched junction bases numbered 8, after V lost 6 bases and J lost 7 bases. The CDR3, as DNA: TGTGCCAGCAGGCAGGGACAGGGGGTGACGCAGCCCCAGCATTTT. Its translation: CASRQGQGVTQPQHF.

This chain connects TRBV7-9 to TRBJ1-6; 7 positions agree with TRBD1. With V trimmed by 5 bases and J by 5 bases, 6 bases remained unmatched. CDR3 size: 15 residues. Looked up from germline, CDR1 is SEHNR and CDR2 is FQNEAQ (reference sequence). CDR3 residues: CASSHRQGNNSPLHF. CDR3 DNA: TGTGCCAGCAGCCACCGACAGGGTAATAATTCACCCCTCCACTTT.

This clone was detected only a few times. The chain employs TRBV6-1 and TRBJ1-2, with D possibly matching TRBD1 (5 bases). CDR1 is MNHNS and CDR2 is SASEGT in the germline V gene. V lost 7 bases to trimming and J lost 5 bases, with 20 bases between them. The CDR3 totals 15 residues. DNA of the CDR3: TGTGCCAGCATTCCCTCTCCGGAGGGGCTATATGGCTACACCTTC. It is translated as CASIPSPEGLYGYTF.